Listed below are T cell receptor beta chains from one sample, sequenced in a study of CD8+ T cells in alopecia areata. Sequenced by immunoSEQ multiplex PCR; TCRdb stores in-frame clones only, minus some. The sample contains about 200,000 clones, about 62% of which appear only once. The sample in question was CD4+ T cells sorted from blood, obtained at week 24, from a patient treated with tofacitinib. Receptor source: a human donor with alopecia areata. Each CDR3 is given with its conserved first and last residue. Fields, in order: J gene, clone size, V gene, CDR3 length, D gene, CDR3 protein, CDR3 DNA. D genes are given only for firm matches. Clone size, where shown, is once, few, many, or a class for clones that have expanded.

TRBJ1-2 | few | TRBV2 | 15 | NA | CASSEGRGADYGYTF | TGTGCCAGCAGTGAAGGTCGAGGGGCGGACTATGGCTACACCTTC
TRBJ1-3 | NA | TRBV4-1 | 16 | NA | CASSQGRGGSGNTIYF | TGCGCCAGCAGCCAAGGCCGGGGGGGCTCTGGAAACACCATATATTTT
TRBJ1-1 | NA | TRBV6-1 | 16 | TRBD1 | CASSVLQGAGDTEAFF | TGTGCCAGCAGTGTATTGCAGGGGGCGGGGGACACTGAAGCTTTCTTT
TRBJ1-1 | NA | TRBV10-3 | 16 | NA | CAISDLGGFENTEAFF | TGTGCCATCAGTGACTTGGGGGGGTTCGAGAACACTGAAGCTTTCTTT
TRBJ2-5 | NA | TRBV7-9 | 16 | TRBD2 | CASSLHPGLAQETQYF | TGTGCCAGCAGCTTACATCCCGGACTAGCGCAAGAGACCCAGTACTTC
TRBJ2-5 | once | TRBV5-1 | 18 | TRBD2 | CASSLGIRTSGSGKTQYF | TGCGCCAGCAGCTTGGGTATAAGGACTAGCGGGAGTGGTAAGACCCAGTACTTC
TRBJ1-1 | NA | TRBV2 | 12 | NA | CASRFRNTEAFF | TGTGCCAGCCGGTTCAGGAACACTGAAGCTTTCTTT
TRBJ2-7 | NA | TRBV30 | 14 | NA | CAWSVRPRGYEQYF | TGTGCCTGGAGTGTAAGACCCCGGGGTTACGAGCAGTACTTC
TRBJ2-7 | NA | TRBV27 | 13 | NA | CATRIGQAYEQYF | TGTGCCACCCGAATAGGACAAGCCTACGAGCAGTACTTC
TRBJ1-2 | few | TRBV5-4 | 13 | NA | CASSSPGNYGYTF | TGTGCCAGCAGCTCGCCGGGAAACTATGGCTACACCTTC
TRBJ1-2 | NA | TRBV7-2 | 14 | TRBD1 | CASSSTGAAEGYTF | TGTGCCAGCAGCTCGACAGGGGCAGCTGAGGGCTACACCTTC
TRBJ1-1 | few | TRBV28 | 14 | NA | CASSMQGPNTEAFF | TGTGCCAGCAGTATGCAGGGGCCGAACACTGAAGCTTTCTTT
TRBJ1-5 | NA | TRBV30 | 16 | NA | CAWSGRRLSGNQPQHF | TGTGCCTGGAGTGGCCGGAGGCTCTCTGGCAATCAGCCCCAGCATTTT
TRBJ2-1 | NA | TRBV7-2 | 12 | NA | CASSPSANEQFF | TGTGCCAGCAGCCCTAGCGCAAATGAGCAGTTCTTC
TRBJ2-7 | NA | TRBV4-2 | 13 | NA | CASSWPGTYEQYF | TGTGCCAGCAGCTGGCCAGGAACCTACGAGCAGTACTTC
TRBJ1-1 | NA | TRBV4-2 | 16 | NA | CASSQVSSDMNTEAFF | TGTGCCAGCAGCCAAGTGTCGTCGGACATGAACACTGAAGCTTTCTTT
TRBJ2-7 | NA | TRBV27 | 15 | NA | CASSPTTPFFYEQYF | TGTGCCAGCAGTCCGACGACCCCGTTCTTTTACGAGCAGTACTTC
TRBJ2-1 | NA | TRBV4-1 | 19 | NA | CASSQASTFGILGYNEQFF | TGCGCCAGCAGCCAAGCATCCACCTTCGGGATCCTAGGGTACAATGAGCAGTTCTTC
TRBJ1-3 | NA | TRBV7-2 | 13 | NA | CASSSGVGNTIYF | TGTGCCAGCAGCTCCGGCGTGGGAAACACCATATATTTT
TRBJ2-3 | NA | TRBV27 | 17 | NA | CASSFGSLRRPTDTQYF | TGTGCCAGCAGTTTTGGGTCCCTAAGAAGGCCCACAGATACGCAGTATTTT
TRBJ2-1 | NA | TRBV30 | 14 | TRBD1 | CAWSDRGRGNEQFF | TGTGCCTGGAGTGACAGGGGGCGCGGGAATGAGCAGTTCTTC
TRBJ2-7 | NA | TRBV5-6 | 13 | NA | CASSLGPMDEQYF | TGTGCCAGCAGCTTGGGCCCAATGGACGAGCAGTACTTC
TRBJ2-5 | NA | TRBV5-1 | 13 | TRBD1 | CASSTGGRETQYF | TGCGCCAGCAGCACAGGGGGCAGAGAGACCCAGTACTTC
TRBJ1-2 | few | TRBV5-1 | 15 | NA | CASSKTRAGDYGYTF | TGCGCCAGCAGTAAAACCAGGGCTGGAGACTATGGCTACACCTTC
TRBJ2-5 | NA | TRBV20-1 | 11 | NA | CSGPSGETQYF | TGCAGTGGCCCATCGGGGGAGACCCAGTACTTC
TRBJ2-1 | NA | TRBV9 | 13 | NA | CASSGPNYNEQFF | TGTGCCAGTAGCGGACCTAACTACAATGAGCAGTTCTTC
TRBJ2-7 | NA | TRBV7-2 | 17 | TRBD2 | CASSHRLAGDRLRQQYF | TGTGCCAGCAGCCACCGGCTGGCGGGGGACCGCCTAAGGCAGCAGTACTTC
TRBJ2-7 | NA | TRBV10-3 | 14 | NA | CAISDGGNSYEQYF | TGTGCCATCAGTGATGGGGGGAATTCCTACGAGCAGTACTTC
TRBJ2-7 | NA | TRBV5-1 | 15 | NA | CASSLGQGRVYEQYF | TGCGCCAGCAGCTTGGGGCAGGGGAGGGTCTACGAGCAGTACTTC
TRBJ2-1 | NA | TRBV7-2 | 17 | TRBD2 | CASSLLGLAASYNEQFF | TGTGCCAGCAGCTTATTGGGACTAGCGGCCTCCTACAATGAGCAGTTCTTC
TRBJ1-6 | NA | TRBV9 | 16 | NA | CASSVEGTPYNSPLHF | TGTGCCAGCAGCGTAGAGGGGACACCCTATAATTCACCCCTCCACTTT
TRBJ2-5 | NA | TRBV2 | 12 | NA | CASTVYQETQYF | TGTGCCAGCACAGTGTACCAAGAGACCCAGTACTTC
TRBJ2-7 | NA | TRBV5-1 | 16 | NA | CASSFGRLLPTYEQYF | TGCGCCAGCAGCTTCGGCAGGCTGCTCCCTACCTACGAGCAGTACTTC
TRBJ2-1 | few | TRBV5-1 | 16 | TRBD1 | CASSRWTGRTYNEQFF | TGCGCCAGCAGCCGATGGACAGGCCGTACCTACAATGAGCAGTTCTTC
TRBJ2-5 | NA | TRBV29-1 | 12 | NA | CSAKRGAETQYF | TGCAGCGCCAAAAGGGGGGCAGAGACCCAGTACTTC
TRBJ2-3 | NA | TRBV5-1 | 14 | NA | CASSRDRRGDTQYF | TGCGCCAGCAGTAGAGACAGGCGCGGGGATACGCAGTATTTT
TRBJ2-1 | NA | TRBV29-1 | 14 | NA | CSVEVGSSYNEQFF | TGCAGCGTTGAGGTCGGGAGCTCCTACAATGAGCAGTTCTTC
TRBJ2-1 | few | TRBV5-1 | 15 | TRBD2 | CASGETSGHYNEQFF | TGCGCCAGCGGCGAGACTAGCGGGCACTACAATGAGCAGTTCTTC
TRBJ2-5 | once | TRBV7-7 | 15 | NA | CASSLEVGLQETQYF | TGTGCCAGCAGCTTAGAGGTGGGCCTTCAAGAGACCCAGTACTTC
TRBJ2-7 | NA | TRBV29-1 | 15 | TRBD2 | CSVETLAGGRYEQYF | TGCAGCGTTGAAACGCTAGCGGGGGGGCGGTACGAGCAGTACTTC
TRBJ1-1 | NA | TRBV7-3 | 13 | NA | CASSLAQGTEAFF | TGTGCCAGCAGCTTAGCACAGGGCACTGAAGCTTTCTTT
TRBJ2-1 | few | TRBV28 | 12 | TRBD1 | CASRRTGNEQFF | TGTGCCAGCAGGAGGACAGGAAATGAGCAGTTCTTC
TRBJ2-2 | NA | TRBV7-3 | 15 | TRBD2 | CASSSGLAVPGELFF | TGTGCCAGCAGCTCGGGACTAGCGGTTCCCGGGGAGCTGTTTTTT
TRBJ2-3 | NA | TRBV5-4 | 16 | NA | CASSLAPEIRTDTQYF | TGTGCCAGCAGCTTGGCCCCAGAAATACGCACAGATACGCAGTATTTT
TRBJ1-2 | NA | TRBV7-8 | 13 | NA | CASSLEVDYGYTF | TGTGCCAGCAGCTTAGAGGTTGACTATGGCTACACCTTC
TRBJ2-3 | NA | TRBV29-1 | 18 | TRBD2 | CSVAGTSGGEGGTDTQYF | TGCAGCGTTGCCGGGACTAGCGGGGGGGAAGGTGGCACAGATACGCAGTATTTT
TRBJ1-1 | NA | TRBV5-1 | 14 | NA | CASSFAGQNTEAFF | TGCGCCAGCAGCTTCGCCGGGCAGAACACTGAAGCTTTCTTT
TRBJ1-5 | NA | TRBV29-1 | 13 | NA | CSVGTAWGQPQHF | TGCAGCGTTGGGACGGCTTGGGGCCAGCCCCAGCATTTT
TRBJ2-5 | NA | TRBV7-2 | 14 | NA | CASSFGGRLETQYF | TGTGCCAGCAGCTTTGGGGGGCGCTTAGAGACCCAGTACTTC
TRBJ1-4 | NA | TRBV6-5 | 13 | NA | CASGDAGNEKLFF | TGTGCCAGTGGGGATGCAGGGAACGAAAAACTGTTTTTT
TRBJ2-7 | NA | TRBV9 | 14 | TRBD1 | CASSVGQGADEQYF | TGTGCCAGCAGCGTAGGACAGGGGGCCGACGAGCAGTACTTC
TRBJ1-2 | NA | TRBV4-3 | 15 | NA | CASSQIPGGTGGYTF | TGCGCCAGCAGCCAAATACCGGGGGGGACGGGTGGCTACACCTTC
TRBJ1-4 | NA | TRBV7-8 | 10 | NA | CASRYVELFF | TGTGCCAGCAGATATGTGGAACTGTTTTTT